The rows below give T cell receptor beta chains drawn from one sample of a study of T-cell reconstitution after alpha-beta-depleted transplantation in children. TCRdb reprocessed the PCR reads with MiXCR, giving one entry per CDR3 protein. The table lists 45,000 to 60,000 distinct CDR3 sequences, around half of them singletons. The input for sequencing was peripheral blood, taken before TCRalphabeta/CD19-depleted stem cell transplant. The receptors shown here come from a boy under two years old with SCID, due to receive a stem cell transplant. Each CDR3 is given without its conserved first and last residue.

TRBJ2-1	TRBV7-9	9	ASSLQNEQF
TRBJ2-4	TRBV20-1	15	SARARGGVSAKNIQY
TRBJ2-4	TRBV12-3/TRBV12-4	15	ASSLARGALAKNIQY
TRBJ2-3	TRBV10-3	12	ASAESEEGYTQY
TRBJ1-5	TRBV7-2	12	ASRAGDSNQPQH
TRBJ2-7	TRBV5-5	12	ASSLLVVSYEQY
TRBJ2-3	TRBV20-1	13	SARVQRPSTDTQY
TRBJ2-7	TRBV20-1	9	SAVSGYEQY
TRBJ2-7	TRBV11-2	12	ASSLRGQAYEQY
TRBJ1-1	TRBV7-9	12	ASSLNRGDTEAF
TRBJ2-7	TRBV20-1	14	SAREGRGGAPYEQY
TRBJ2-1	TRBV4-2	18	ASSQDSASGGPSSYNEQF
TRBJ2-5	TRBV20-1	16	SARGPSGTGGAGETQY
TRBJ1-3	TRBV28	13	ASSLYGGSGNTIY
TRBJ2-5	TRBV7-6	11	ASSPQQGETQY
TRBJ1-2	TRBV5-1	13	ASREGQGAAYGYT
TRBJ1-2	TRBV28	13	ASSLSGTPSYGYT
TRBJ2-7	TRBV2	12	ASSVLGVTYEQY
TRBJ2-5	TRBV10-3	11	ATEGQNQETQY
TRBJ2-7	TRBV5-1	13	ASSLGGTGYHEQY
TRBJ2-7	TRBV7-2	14	ASSRTQAGDPYEQY
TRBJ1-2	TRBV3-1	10	ASRRDTGGDT
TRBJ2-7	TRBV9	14	ASSGDRGAVPHEQY
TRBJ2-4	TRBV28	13	ASSLTGDSKNIQY
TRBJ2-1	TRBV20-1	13	SARTSPEGYNEQF
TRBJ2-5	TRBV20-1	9	SADRGETQY
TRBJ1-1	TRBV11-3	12	ASSLGRMNTEAF
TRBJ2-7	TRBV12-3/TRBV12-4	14	ASSGDPGTGGYEQY